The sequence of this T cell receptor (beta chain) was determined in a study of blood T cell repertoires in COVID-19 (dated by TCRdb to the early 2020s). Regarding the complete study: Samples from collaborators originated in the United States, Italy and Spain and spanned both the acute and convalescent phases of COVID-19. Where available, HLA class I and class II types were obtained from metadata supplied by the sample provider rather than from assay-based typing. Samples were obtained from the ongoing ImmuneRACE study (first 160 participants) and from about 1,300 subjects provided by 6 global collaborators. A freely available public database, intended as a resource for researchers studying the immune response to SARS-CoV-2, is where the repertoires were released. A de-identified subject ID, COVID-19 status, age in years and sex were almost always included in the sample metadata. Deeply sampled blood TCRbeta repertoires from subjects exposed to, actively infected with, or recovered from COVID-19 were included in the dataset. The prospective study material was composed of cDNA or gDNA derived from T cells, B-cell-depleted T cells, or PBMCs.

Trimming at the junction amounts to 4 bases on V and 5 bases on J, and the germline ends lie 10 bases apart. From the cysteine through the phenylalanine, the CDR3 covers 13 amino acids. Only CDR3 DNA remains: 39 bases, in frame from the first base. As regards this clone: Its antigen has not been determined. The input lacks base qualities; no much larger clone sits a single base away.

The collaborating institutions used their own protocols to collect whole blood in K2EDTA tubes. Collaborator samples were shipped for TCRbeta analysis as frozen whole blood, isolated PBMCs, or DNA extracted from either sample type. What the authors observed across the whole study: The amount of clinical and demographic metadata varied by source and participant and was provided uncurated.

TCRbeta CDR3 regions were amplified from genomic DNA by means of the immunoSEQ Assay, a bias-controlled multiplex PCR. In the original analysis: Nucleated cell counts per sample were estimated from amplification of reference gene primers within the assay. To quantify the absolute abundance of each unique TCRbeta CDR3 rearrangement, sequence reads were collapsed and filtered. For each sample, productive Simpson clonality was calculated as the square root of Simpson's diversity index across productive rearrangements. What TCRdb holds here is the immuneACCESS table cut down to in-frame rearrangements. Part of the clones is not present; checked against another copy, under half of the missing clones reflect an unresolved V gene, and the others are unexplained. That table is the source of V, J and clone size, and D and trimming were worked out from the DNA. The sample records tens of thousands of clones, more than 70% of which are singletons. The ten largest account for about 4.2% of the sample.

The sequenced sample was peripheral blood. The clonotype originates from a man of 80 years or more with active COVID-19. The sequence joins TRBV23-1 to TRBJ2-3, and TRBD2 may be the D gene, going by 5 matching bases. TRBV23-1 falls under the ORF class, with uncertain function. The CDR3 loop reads CASSPDTRDTQYF. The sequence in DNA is TGCGCCAGCAGTCCTGACACTAGAGATACGCAGTATTTT.